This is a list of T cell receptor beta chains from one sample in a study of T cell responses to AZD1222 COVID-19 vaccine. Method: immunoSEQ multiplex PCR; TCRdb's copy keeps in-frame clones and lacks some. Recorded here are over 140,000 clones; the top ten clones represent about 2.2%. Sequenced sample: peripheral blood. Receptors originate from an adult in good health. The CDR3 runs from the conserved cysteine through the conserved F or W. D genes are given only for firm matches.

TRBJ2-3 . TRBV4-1 TGCGCCAGCAGCCCCCTCGGTAGCACAGATACGCAGTATTTT CASSPLGSTDTQYF
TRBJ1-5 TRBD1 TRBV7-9 TGTGCCAGCAGCTCGGGACAGTTCGAGGTTCTGAGCAATCAGCCCCAGCATTTT CASSSGQFEVLSNQPQHF
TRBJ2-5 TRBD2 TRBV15 TGTGCCACCAGCAGAACCGCCCAAGTCCGGGTAGCGGGGGAAGAGACCCAGTACTTC CATSRTAQVRVAGEETQYF
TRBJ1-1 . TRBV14 TGTGCCAGCAGCCCCAGTTTGAACACTGAAGCTTTCTTT CASSPSLNTEAFF
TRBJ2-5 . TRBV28 TGTGCCAGCAGTTTGAGGCTAGGGGAGATAGAGACCCAGTACTTC CASSLRLGEIETQYF
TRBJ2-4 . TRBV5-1 TGCGCCAGCGGTCACGGGAGTTTGTCGGGAGCCAAAAACATTCAGTACTTC CASGHGSLSGAKNIQYF
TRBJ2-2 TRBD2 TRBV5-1 TGCGCCAGCAGATTGACTAGCGGGGGGACGAACACCGGGGAGCTGTTTTTT CASRLTSGGTNTGELFF
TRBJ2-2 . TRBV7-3 TGTGCCAGCAGCTTCCGACAGTACACCGGGGAGCTGTTTTTT CASSFRQYTGELFF
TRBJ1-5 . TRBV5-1 TGCGCCAGCAGCTTGACAGGGAGCAGCAATCAGCCCCAGCATTTT CASSLTGSSNQPQHF
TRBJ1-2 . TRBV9 TGTGCCAGCAGCGCCGGCCAGTGGCCTTACTATGGCTACACCTTC CASSAGQWPYYGYTF
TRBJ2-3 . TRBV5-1 TGCGCCAGCAGCTTAAGCACAGATACGCAGTATTTT CASSLSTDTQYF
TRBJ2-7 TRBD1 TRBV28 TGTGCCAGCAGGTATGGACAGGGTGAGCAGTACTTC CASRYGQGEQYF
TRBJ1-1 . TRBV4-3 TGCGCCAGCAGCCAAGAATGGGACGGGGAAGCTTTCTTT CASSQEWDGEAFF
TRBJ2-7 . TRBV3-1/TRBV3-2 TGTGCCAGCAGCACCACGAGCTCCTACGAGCAGTACTTC CASSTTSSYEQYF
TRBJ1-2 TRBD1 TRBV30 TGTGCCTGGAGCAGGACAGGAGAGGGCCTCTATGGCTACACCTTC CAWSRTGEGLYGYTF
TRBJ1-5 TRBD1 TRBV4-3 TGCGCCAGCAGCCAATCGGACAGGGCCAATCAGCCCCAGCATTTT CASSQSDRANQPQHF